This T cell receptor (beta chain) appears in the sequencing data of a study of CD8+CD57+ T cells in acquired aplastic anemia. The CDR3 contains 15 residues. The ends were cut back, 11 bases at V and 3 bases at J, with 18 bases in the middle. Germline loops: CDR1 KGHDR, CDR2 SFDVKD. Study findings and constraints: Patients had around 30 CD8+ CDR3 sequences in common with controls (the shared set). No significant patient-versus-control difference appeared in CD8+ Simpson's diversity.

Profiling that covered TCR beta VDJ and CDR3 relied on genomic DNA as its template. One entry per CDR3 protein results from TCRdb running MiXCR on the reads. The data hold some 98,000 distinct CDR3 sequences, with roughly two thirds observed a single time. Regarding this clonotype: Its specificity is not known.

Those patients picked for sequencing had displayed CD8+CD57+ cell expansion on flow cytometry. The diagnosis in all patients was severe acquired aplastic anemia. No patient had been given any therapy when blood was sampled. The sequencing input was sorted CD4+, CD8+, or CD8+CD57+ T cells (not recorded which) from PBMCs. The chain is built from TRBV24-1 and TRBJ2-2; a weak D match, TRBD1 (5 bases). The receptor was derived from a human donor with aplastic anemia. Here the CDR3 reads CASTYARVDTGELFF. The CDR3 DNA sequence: TGTGCCAGCACCTACGCCAGGGTGGACACCGGGGAGCTGTTTTTT.